The source of this TCR beta chain is a study of blood T cell repertoires in COVID-19. On the study more broadly: Samples representing acute and convalescent COVID-19 were sourced from the United States, Italy and Spain. PBMCs, B-cell-depleted T cells, or T cells provided the cDNA or gDNA that made up the material.

The ends were cut back, 3 bases at V and 0 bases at J, with 11 bases in the middle. The CDR3 totals 16 residues. Looked up from germline, CDR1 is MNHNS and CDR2 is SASEGT. In the original processing: Amplification from reference gene primers served as the basis for estimated nucleated cell counts. Produced via immunoSEQ multiplex PCR; TCRdb's table is partial and in-frame only. That table gives V, J and clone size, and the DNA gave D and trimming. The profile shows about 140,000 clones, 88% of them singletons. Sequencing was performed on peripheral blood. The TCR was taken from a man aged 60 to 75 with active or convalescent COVID-19. The rearrangement links TRBV6-1 to TRBJ2-2; D may be TRBD2 (5 bases). In nucleotides, the CDR3 is TGTGCCAGCAGTGATTTACCAGCGGCGAACACCGGGGAGCTGTTTTTT. Translating gives CASSDLPAANTGELFF.